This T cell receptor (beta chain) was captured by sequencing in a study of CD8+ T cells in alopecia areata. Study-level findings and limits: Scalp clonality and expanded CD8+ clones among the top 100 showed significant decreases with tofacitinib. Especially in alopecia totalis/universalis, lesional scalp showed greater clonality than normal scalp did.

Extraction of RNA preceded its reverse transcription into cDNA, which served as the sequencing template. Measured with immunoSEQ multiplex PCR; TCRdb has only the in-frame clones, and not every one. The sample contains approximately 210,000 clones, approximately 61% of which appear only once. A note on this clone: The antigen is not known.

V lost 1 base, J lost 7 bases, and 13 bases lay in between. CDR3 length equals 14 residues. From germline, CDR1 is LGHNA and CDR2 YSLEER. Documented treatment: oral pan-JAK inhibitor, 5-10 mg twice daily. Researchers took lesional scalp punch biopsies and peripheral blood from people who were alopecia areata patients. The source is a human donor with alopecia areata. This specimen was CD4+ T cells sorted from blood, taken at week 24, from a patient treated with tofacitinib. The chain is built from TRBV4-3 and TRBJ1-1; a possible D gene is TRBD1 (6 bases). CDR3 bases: TGCGCCAGCAGCCAAGTATACCCGACAGGTGAAGCTTTCTTT. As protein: CASSQVYPTGEAFF.